This entry describes one TCR beta chain. The antigen is undetermined. V dropped 5 bases and J dropped 3; count of bases not matched to a gene: 10. Looked up from germline, CDR1 is SEHNR and CDR2 is FQNEAQ (reference sequence). The CDR3 loop spans 16 amino acids. 60 Vbeta and 13 Jbeta primers were used in PCR. Sequencing was performed with immunoSEQ multiplex PCR; in TCRdb, only in-frame clones are kept and a portion is missing. The sample consists of approximately 140,000 clones, 75% to 85% of them appearing once. The data were taken from a study of cytomegalovirus exposure and HLA in healthy donors. Study-wide points: Equally common other TCR beta chains were less clonally expanded than HLA-associated ones, a later analysis found. A later analysis associated 15,000 or so TCR beta sequences with HLA alleles at a 0.05 false discovery rate. An analysis done earlier found most TCR beta V segments productive about 87% or about 30% of the time. A later analysis found TCR association rates differed by HLA locus, highest for DRB1 and lowest for HLA-C.

The sequencing input was PBMCs. The clonotype was recovered from a man between 50 and 59 years old in good health and CMV-seronegative. This chain connects TRBV7-9 to TRBJ1-3; 7 nucleotides line up with TRBD1. The CDR3, as DNA: TGTGCCAGCAGCAGACACAGGGGCCGTAGTGGAAACACCATATATTTT. Amino acids: CASSRHRGRSGNTIYF.